The sequence of this T cell receptor (beta chain) was determined in a study of T cell responses to AZD1222 COVID-19 vaccine. Overall study results and limits: Only six people who got AZD1222 tested seropositive at baseline.

To note about this clone: The target antigen is unknown.

Libraries were prepared by immunoSEQ multiplex PCR; TCRdb keeps only in-frame clonotypes and omits some of them. The profile covers some 97,000 clones, with nearly 95% appearing a single time and over 1.5% taken by the ten largest. This CDR3 has 18 amino acids. Trimming left V 3 bases short and J 4 bases short, with 19 bases between. Per germline, CDR1 SGHNT and CDR2 YENEEA. This TCR derives from an adult in good health. Sequencing used peripheral blood, obtained on day 0 of AZD1222 vaccination. V and J are TRBV11-3 and TRBJ1-6, with TRBD1 as a possible D gene (5 bases). The chain's CDR3 is CASSLAPGRRLYNSPLHF. CDR3 nucleotide sequence: TGTGCCAGCAGCTTGGCGCCGGGACGCAGGTTATATAATTCACCCCTCCACTTT.